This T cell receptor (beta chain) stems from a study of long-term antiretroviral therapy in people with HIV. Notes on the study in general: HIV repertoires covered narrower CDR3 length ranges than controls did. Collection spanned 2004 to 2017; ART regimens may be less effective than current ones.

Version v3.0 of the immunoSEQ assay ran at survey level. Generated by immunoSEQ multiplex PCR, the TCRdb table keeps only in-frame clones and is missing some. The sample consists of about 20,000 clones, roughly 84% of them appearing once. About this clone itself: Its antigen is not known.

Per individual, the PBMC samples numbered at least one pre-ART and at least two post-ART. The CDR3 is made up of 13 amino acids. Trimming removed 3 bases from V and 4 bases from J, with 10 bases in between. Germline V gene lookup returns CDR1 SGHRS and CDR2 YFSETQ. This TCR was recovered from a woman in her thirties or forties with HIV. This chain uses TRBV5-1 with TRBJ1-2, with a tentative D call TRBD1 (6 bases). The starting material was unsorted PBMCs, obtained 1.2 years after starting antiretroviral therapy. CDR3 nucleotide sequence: TGCGCCAGCAGCTGGGACAAATCCTATGGCTACACCTTC. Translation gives CASSWDKSYGYTF.